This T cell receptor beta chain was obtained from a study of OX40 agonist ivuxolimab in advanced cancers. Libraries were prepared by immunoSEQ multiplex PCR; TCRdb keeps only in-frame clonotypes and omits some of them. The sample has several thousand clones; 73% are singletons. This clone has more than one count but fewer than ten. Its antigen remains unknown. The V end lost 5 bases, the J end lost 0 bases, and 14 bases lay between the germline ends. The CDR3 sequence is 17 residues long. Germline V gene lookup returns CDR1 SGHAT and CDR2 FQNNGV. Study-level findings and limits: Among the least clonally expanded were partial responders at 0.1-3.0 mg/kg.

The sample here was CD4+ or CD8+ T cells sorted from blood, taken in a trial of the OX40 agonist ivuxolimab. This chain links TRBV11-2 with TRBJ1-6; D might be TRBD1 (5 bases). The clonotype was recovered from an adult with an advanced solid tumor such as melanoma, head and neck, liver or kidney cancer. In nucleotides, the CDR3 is TGTGCCAGCAGCGGGGGACTGCTAAGCTCCTATAATTCACCCCTCCACTTT. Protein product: CASSGGLLSSYNSPLHF.